Listed below are T cell receptor beta chains from one sample, sequenced in a study of shared clonotypes between healthy human individuals. The protocol was immunoSEQ multiplex PCR, while the TCRdb copy is restricted to in-frame clones and leaves out a portion. The table records about 2.4 million clones, over 85% of them present only once. Specimen: naive CD4+ T cells from PBMCs. All receptors derive from a man aged 18 to 30 in good health. Some clones in this sample may be carry-over from other donors' samples. Both conserved end residues are part of each CDR3. The D gene is left open where the match is weak. Clone size is stated in some rows and not others, as once, few, many or a class when expanded.

j_call d_call clone_size v_call cdr3_nt cdr3_aa
TRBJ2-5 TRBD2 - TRBV5-1 TGCGCCAGCAGCGGGATGACTAGCGGGAGTCAAGAGACCCAGTACTTC CASSGMTSGSQETQYF
TRBJ2-7 - - TRBV6-4 TGTGCCAGCAGTGCAGACGTGGGGCCATACGAGCAGTACTTC CASSADVGPYEQYF
TRBJ1-1 - - TRBV5-1 TGCGCCAGCAGCTTGGCCTCGGCCAACACTGAAGCTTTCTTT CASSLASANTEAFF
TRBJ2-1 - - TRBV5-4 TGTGCCAGCAGCTTGGTGGGACAACTTCATGAGCAGTTCTTC CASSLVGQLHEQFF
TRBJ1-3 TRBD1 - TRBV5-1 TGCGCCAGCAGCTTGGGACAGGGACCTGGAAACACCATATATTTT CASSLGQGPGNTIYF
TRBJ2-2 - - TRBV4-3 TGCGCCAGCAGCCCATTAAGCGGAACGAACACCGGGGAGCTGTTTTTT CASSPLSGTNTGELFF
TRBJ1-5 TRBD1 - TRBV6-6 TGTGCCAGCACACCGGGACAGGGGAGAGGACAGCCCCAGCATTTT CASTPGQGRGQPQHF
TRBJ1-3 TRBD1 - TRBV7-9 TGTGCCAGCAGCCTCGGGACAGGTAGCTCTGGAAACACCATATATTTT CASSLGTGSSGNTIYF
TRBJ2-7 - - TRBV7-6 TGTGCCAGCAGCTTATTTGAAAACGAGCAGTACTTC CASSLFENEQYF
TRBJ1-5 - - TRBV28 TGTGCCAGCGCGACCGCCAACAATCAGCCCCAGCATTTT CASATANNQPQHF
TRBJ2-7 - - TRBV6-1 TGTGCCAGTATGGTTAGGGGTTCTCTCGGCGAGCAGTACTTC CASMVRGSLGEQYF
TRBJ1-2 TRBD1 - TRBV2 TGTGCCAGCCCGGGGGGCCAGACAGGGTTAAGTGGCTACACCTTC CASPGGQTGLSGYTF
TRBJ2-5 TRBD2 once TRBV7-6 TGTGCCAGCAGCCGCCTAGCGGGAGGGGGGTTCCAAGAGACCCAGTACTTC CASSRLAGGGFQETQYF
TRBJ2-7 - - TRBV19 TGTGCCAGTAGTATCTTGGGGGGCCGGGAGCAGTACTTC CASSILGGREQYF
TRBJ2-7 - - TRBV11-2 TGTGCCAGCAGCTTTTACAGCTACGAGCAGTACTTC CASSFYSYEQYF
TRBJ1-4 TRBD1 - TRBV27 TGTGCCAGCAGTCCGTGGGACAGATCGGATGAAAAACTGTTTTTT CASSPWDRSDEKLFF
TRBJ2-2 - - TRBV30 TGTGCCTGGAGTGGGACTCTTAACACCGGGGAGCTGTTTTTT CAWSGTLNTGELFF
TRBJ2-7 - once TRBV2 TGTGCCAGCAGCACCACAGGTCCGGGGGAGCAGTACTTC CASSTTGPGEQYF
TRBJ2-3 TRBD2 - TRBV5-1 TGCGCCAGCAGCCCGGAGCTAGCGGGGGTCTCAGATACGCAGTATTTT CASSPELAGVSDTQYF
TRBJ1-2 - - TRBV15 TGTGCCACCAGCAGAGATCCGGCCGCTACTAACTATGGCTACACCTTC CATSRDPAATNYGYTF
TRBJ1-5 - - TRBV6-1 TGTGCCAGCAGTGAAGGGGGGTCGGGCAATCAGCCCCAGCATTTT CASSEGGSGNQPQHF
TRBJ2-5 TRBD1 - TRBV5-1 TGCGCCAGCAGCCCCACAATACCGACAGGGCCGGAGACCCAGTACTTC CASSPTIPTGPETQYF
TRBJ1-5 - once TRBV6-1 TGTGCCAGCAGTGAAGGAGGTTATAGCAATCAGCCCCAGCATTTT CASSEGGYSNQPQHF
TRBJ2-7 TRBD2 - TRBV10-3 TGTGCCATCAGCCAAAGCGGGGGTAGCGGGGAGCAGTACTTC CAISQSGGSGEQYF